What follows describes a single TCR beta chain. Its target is unknown. Profiling relied on immunoSEQ multiplex PCR, and the TCRdb table lists in-frame clones only, not all of them. This sample has tens of thousands of clones, with approximately 70% found just once. This sample stems from a study of vaccination effects on CD4 cells after COVID-19. Antigen-specific CD4+ T cell clonotypes were called by their expansion after viral peptide-pool culture in ViraFEST. Culturing for ten to eleven days preceded CD4+ T cell isolation. Neither prior SARS-CoV-2 infection nor positive nucleocapsid antibodies were present in the vaccine recipients. With around 9.4 ug/ml peptides and about 9.7 IU/ml IL-2, some 2 million PBMC per well were cultured. The authors replaced half the medium with IL-2 medium on days 3 and 7. Findings of the study overall: The study had few convalescent patients and no early post-infection timepoints.

In germline, CDR1 is ENHRY, CDR2 SYGVKD. This CDR3 is 14 amino acids long. Trimming took 7 bases from V and 4 from J; bases not matched to a gene: 8. This TCR was sampled from a human donor who received a COVID-19 vaccine. The source was CD4+ T cells from PBMCs cultured with HCoV-OC43 spike peptides, collected before COVID-19 vaccination. Subset described: HCoV-OC43 spike overlapping peptide pool stimulation. This chain connects TRBV10-3 to TRBJ2-3; 7 bases agree with TRBD1. The CDR3 DNA is TGTGCCATCACCAGGGACAGTCCCCCAGATACGCAGTATTTT. It encodes CAITRDSPPDTQYF.